The T cell receptor beta chain described here comes from a study of blood T cell repertoires in COVID-19. Study details: Specimens from acute and convalescent COVID-19 originated in the United States, Italy and Spain. The analysed material was cDNA or gDNA that came from T cells, B-cell-depleted T cells, or PBMCs.

Authors' processing steps: Reference gene primer amplification gave nucleated cell count estimates. Method: immunoSEQ multiplex PCR; TCRdb's copy keeps in-frame clones and lacks some. V and J calls and clone size are as listed in that table; D and trimming were resolved from the DNA. This table has about 99,000 clones, roughly 82% appearing once. This clone was observed a single time. Sequenced sample: peripheral blood. This sequence was found in a man between 60 and 75 years old with acute or convalescent COVID-19.

CDR3 in DNA: TGTGCCTGGAATCTAGGACTCCACTCCTACGAGCAGTACTTC. As protein: CAWNLGLHSYEQYF. The J gene is TRBJ2-7, the V gene TRBV30, with a tentative D call TRBD2 (5 bases). The CDR3 runs 14 residues. Germline V gives CDR1 GTSNPN, CDR2 SVGIG (reference sequence). Trimming took off 4 bases at V and 0 bases at J, with 13 bases between the two ends.